Sequencing of this TCR beta chain was carried out in a study of beta chain features in type 1 diabetes (dated by TCRdb to about 2018). Turning to the overall study: No differences in mean age, gender distribution, total cell number or subset yield were found between patients and healthy donors. Across all samples, around 99 million sorted cells were examined, and cell number per subset correlated strongly with RNA yield. The study compared the TCRB repertoires of sorted circulating CD4+ T cell subsets in recently diagnosed type 1 diabetes patients with those in matched healthy donors. Whereas all 30 or so donors provided naive and central memory subsets, regulatory and stem cell-like memory subsets were isolated from just 8 patients and about eight healthy donors.

Each donor gave one peripheral blood draw, averaging approximately 120 mL, which was collected into heparinised tubes. A BD FACSAria II was used to sort naive, central memory, regulatory and stem cell-like memory CD4+ T cells with a panel that included CD45RO, CCR7, CD25, CD127, CD95 and CD27. Purity was above 95% for every sorted population. PBMCs were isolated immediately by Lymphoprep density gradient centrifugation and stained directly without culture. Samples were stained and sorted in pairs, with one healthy donor and one patient per experiment, so that batch effects were minimized. All of the isolated RNA was reverse transcribed with the High Capacity cDNA Reverse Transcription Kit, so expressed TCRB transcripts were sequenced. Naive, central memory and regulatory T cell samples underwent deep immunoSEQ sequencing, averaging around 3.7 million total reads per sample. Sorted cells were lysed in RLT buffer and RNA was extracted with DNase-treated RNeasy Micro or Mini kits, depending on cell number. Each cell subset was processed separately to prevent cross-contamination, with patient and healthy donor samples processed together. The immunoSEQ multiplex PCR was used to amplify TCRB sequences from cDNA, yielding 87-bp fragments that span the CDR3 region. The amplicons were sequenced using the Illumina HiSeq platform. On the study's bioinformatics: PCR bias was computationally corrected using synthetic template baselines, reads within Hamming distance 2 were collapsed, and singletons that could not be merged were discarded. Reads were aligned against IMGT to assign V, D and J genes, CDR3 length and insertions or deletions at six rearrangement sites. Clonotype counts were normalized to sorted cell number within each subset before computing true diversity and Gini coefficients with the tcR R package. The overlap coefficient, calculated on TCRB nucleotide sequences, was used to measure repertoire sharing. TCRdb took over this immuneACCESS table, retaining in-frame rearrangements with V and J assigned. Such tables are incomplete; in checked studies, under half of the missing clones stem from an unresolved V gene, and the remainder is unexplained. D and trimming were read from the DNA, whereas the V and J calls and clone size are those reported in that table. The sample table shows 140,000 to 150,000 clones, and roughly 53% are seen once. The top ten clones comprise around 0.43% of the sample.

With regard to this clone: No cognate antigen has been identified for it. Base qualities are missing; no much larger clone stands one base away.

Measured from the cysteine to the phenylalanine, the CDR3 is 16 residues long. Left in the record is the CDR3 DNA by itself, 48 bases read in frame from the first base. CDR1 SEHNR and CDR2 FQNEAQ were looked up in the germline V gene (reference sequence). V and J are truncated by 5 bases and 1 base respectively, leaving an intervening sequence of 17 bases. Beyond this particular receptor, the publication reports: Shorter templates might be favored by PCR, yet because patient and control samples were amplified and corrected together, any such skew would affect both groups equally. Sequencing cDNA rather than genomic DNA could over-represent highly expressing activated cells, although activation and CD3 levels did not differ between groups. Naive, central memory and regulatory TCRB repertoires appeared to be more similar among patients than among healthy donors. A moderate but significant shortening of TCRB CDR3 length was observed in type 1 diabetes patients in all four CD4+ subsets. Fewer insertions and more nucleotide deletions at VDJ recombination sites were observed in patients with type 1 diabetes, implying thymic rearrangement abnormalities. Only small numbers of individuals were included in the HLA sub-analyses, which left unresolved whether HLA type had any influence on TCRB rearrangement.

The sample was Tregs from blood. In light of the paper, this sample's cell subset or site label describes: regulatory CD4+ T cells. The sequence joins TRBV7-9 to TRBJ1-2; the D gene remains uncertain. This TCR was recovered from a young man in good health. The CDR3: CASSPNTGALNYGYTF. The nucleotides read TGTGCCAGCAGCCCCAACACCGGAGCCCTTAACTATGGCTACACCTTC.